Detailed here is one TCR beta chain. Original handling: Nucleated cell number was recorded as an estimate derived from reference gene primer amplification. Here immunoSEQ multiplex PCR was the method, and the copy in TCRdb shows in-frame clones only, minus some. D and trimming come from the DNA, and the V and J calls and clone size come from that table. The table has 130,000 or so clones, about 83% seen once. V lost 7 bases, J lost 2 bases, and 8 bases stayed unmatched. The CDR3 spans 14 residues. CDR1 and CDR2 from the germline V gene are SGHTA and FQGNSA. The data belong to a study of blood T cell repertoires in COVID-19. Study overall: Whether acute or convalescent, the COVID-19 samples came from the United States, Italy and Spain. From T cells, B-cell-depleted T cells, or PBMCs came the material, which was cDNA or gDNA.

The chain is built from TRBV7-2 and TRBJ2-7; 7 positions agree with TRBD2. The sequencing input was peripheral blood. This receptor was identified in a human donor in a cohort sampled during active COVID-19. The CDR3 DNA reads as TGTGCCAGCACCTCCGTGGCGGGGGCCTACGAGCAGTACTTC. It translates to CASTSVAGAYEQYF.